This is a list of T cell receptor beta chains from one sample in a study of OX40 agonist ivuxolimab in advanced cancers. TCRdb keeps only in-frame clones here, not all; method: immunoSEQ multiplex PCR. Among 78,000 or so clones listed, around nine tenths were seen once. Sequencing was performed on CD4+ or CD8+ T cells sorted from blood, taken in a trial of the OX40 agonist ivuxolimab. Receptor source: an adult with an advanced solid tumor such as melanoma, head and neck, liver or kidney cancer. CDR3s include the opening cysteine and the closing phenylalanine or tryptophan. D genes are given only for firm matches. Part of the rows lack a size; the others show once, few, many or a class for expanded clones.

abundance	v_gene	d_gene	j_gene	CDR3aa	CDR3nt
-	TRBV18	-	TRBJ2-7	CASSPGGLPYEQYF	TGTGCCAGCTCCCCAGGCGGGTTACCCTACGAGCAGTACTTC
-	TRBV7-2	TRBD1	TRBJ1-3	CASSPDRAYTIYF	TGTGCCAGCAGCCCGGACAGGGCTTACACCATATATTTT
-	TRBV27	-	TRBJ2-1	CASRADGGLGGNNEQFF	TGTGCCAGCAGAGCTGACGGGGGTCTGGGCGGGAACAATGAGCAGTTCTTC
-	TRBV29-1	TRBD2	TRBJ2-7	CSVTTSGRAHEQYF	TGCAGCGTTACCACTAGCGGGAGGGCCCACGAGCAGTACTTC
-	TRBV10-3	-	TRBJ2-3	CAISPSGQSAPYF	TGTGCCATCAGCCCGTCGGGACAATCAGCGCCGTATTTT
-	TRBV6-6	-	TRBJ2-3	CASSYTAAGNTQYF	TGTGCCAGCAGTTACACGGCCGCGGGCAATACGCAGTATTTT
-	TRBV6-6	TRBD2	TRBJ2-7	CASSYSATTSASEQYF	TGTGCCAGCAGTTACTCGGCCACGACTAGCGCAAGTGAGCAGTACTTC
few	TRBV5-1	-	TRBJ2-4	CASRQGGENIQYF	TGCGCCAGCCGTCAAGGGGGGGAAAACATTCAGTACTTC
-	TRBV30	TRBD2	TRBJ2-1	CACLLAGTHNEQFF	TGTGCCTGCCTTTTAGCGGGTACCCACAATGAGCAGTTCTTC
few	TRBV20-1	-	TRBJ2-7	CSNQGSYEQYF	TGCAGCAATCAGGGCTCCTACGAGCAGTACTTC
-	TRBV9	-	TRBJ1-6	CASSVEGGRNSPLHF	TGTGCCAGCAGTGTTGAAGGTGGCCGGAATTCACCCCTCCACTTT
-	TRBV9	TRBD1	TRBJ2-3	CASSPRQGLVDTQYF	TGTGCCAGCAGCCCCCGACAGGGGTTGGTAGATACGCAGTATTTT
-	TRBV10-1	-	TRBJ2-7	CASSEGRGLSGEQYF	TGCGCCAGCAGTGAGGGCCGAGGTCTAAGTGGCGAGCAGTACTTC
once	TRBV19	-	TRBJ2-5	CASSIPGGVGETQYF	TGTGCCAGTAGTATCCCCGGAGGGGTTGGAGAGACCCAGTACTTC
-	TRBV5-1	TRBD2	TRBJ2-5	CASSPGGGGETQYF	TGCGCCAGCAGCCCGGGGGGGGGCGGGGAGACCCAGTACTTC
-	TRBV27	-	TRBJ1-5	CASSLSVPRGSNQPQHF	TGTGCCAGCAGTTTATCCGTCCCCAGGGGTAGCAATCAGCCCCAGCATTTT
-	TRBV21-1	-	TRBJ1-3	CASSSRATKVGNTIYF	TGTGCCAGCAGCTCCCGGGCCACCAAGGTTGGAAACACCATATATTTT
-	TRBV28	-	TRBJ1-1	CATGTTTSLEAFF	TGTGCCACCGGGACGACAACTTCTCTTGAAGCTTTCTTT
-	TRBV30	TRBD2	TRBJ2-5	CAWSVPTSGKETQYF	TGTGCCTGGAGTGTACCGACTAGCGGGAAAGAGACCCAGTACTTC
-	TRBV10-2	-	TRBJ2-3	CASSEGDPSTDTQYF	TGCGCCAGCAGTGAGGGGGACCCCAGCACAGATACGCAGTATTTT
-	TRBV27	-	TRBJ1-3	CASSSNQGAGMTIYF	TGTGCCAGCAGTTCCAATCAGGGTGCCGGGATGACCATATATTTT
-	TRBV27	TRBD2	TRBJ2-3	CASSLLGLGGTDTQYF	TGTGCCAGCAGTTTATTGGGACTAGGGGGCACAGATACGCAGTATTTT
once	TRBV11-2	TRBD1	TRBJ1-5	CASSRGDRGVNQPQHF	TGTGCCAGCAGCCGGGGGGACAGAGGAGTCAATCAGCCCCAGCATTTT
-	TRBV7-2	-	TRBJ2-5	CASTLIWASAETQYF	TGTGCCAGCACCCTAATTTGGGCTAGCGCGGAGACCCAGTACTTC
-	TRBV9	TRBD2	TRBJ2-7	CASSVGEAGSYEQYF	TGTGCCAGCAGCGTAGGAGAAGCGGGGAGCTACGAGCAGTACTTC
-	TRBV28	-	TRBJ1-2	CASAPGSGYGYTF	TGTGCCAGCGCCCCGGGCTCCGGGTATGGCTACACCTTC
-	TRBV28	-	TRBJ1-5	CASSLGGVHSNQPQHF	TGTGCCAGCAGTTTGGGGGGGGTTCATAGCAATCAGCCCCAGCATTTT
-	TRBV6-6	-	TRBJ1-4	CASSYSTWTNEKLFF	TGTGCCAGCAGTTACTCGACATGGACTAATGAAAAACTGTTTTTT
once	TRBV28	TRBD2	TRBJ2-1	CASSSAGTSGRYEQFF	TGTGCCAGCAGTTCAGCCGGGACTAGCGGGAGATATGAGCAGTTCTTC
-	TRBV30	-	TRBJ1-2	CAWSGGRGLRGYTF	TGTGCCTGGAGTGGGGGGAGAGGGCTACGTGGCTACACCTTC
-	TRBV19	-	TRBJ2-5	CASSIGGAETQYF	TGTGCCAGTAGTATCGGTGGGGCGGAGACCCAGTACTTC
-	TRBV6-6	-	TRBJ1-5	CAGSYEGRDQPQHF	TGTGCCGGCAGTTACGAAGGGAGGGATCAGCCCCAGCATTTT